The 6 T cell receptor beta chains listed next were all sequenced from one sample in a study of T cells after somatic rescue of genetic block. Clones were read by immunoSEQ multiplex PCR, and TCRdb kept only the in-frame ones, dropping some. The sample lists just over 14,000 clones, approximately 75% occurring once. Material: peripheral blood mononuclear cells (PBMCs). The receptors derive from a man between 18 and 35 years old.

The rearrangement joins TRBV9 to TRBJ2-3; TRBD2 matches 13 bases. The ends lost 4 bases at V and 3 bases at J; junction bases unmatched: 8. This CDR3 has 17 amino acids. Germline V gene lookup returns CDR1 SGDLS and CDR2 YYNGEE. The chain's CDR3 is CASSPRLAGGGTDTQYF. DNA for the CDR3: TGTGCCAGCAGCCCGCGACTAGCGGGAGGTGGTACAGATACGCAGTATTTT.

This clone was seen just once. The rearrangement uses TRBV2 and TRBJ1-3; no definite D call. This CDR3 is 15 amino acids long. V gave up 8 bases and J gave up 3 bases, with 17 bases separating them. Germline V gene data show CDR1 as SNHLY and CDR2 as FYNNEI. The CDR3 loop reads CASWSTPFGGNTIYF. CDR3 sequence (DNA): TGTGCCAGCTGGAGTACTCCCTTCGGTGGAAACACCATATATTTT.

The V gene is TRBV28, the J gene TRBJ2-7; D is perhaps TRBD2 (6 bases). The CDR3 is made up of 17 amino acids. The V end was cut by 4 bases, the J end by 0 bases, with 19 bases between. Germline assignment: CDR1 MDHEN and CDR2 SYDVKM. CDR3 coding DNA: TGTGCCAGCAGTTGGGATGGAGGAGGGGTACTCTCCTACGAGCAGTACTTC. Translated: CASSWDGGGVLSYEQYF.

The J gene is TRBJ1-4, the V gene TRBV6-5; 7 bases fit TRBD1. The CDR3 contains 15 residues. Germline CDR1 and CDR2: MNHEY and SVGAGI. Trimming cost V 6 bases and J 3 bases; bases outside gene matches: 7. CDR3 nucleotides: TGTGCCAGCAGCTTCCTCGGGACAGCTAATGAAAAACTGTTTTTT. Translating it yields CASSFLGTANEKLFF.

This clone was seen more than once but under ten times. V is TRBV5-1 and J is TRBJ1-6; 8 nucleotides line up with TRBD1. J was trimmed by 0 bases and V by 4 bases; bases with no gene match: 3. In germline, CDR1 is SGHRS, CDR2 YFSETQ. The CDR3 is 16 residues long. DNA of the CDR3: TGCGCCAGCAGCACCACAGGGGGCTCCTATAATTCACCCCTCCACTTT. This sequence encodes CASSTTGGSYNSPLHF.

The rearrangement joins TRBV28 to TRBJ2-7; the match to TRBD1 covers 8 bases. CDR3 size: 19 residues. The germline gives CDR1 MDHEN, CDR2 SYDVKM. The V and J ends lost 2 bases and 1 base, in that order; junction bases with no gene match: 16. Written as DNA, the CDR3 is TGTGCCAGCAGTTTAAGACAGTTATTATCGTACAGGGGGTCCTACGAGCAGTACTTC. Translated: CASSLRQLLSYRGSYEQYF. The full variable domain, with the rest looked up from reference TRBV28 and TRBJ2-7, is DVKVTQSSRYLVKRTGEKVFLECVQDMDHENMFWYRQDPGLGLRLIYFSYDVKMKEKGDIPEGYSVSREKKERFSLILESASTNQTSMYLCASSLRQLLSYRGSYEQYFGPGTRLTVT.